A selection of T cell receptor beta chains follows, all from one sample in a study of graft-versus-host responses after intestinal transplantation. These receptors have no known antigen. Profiled with immunoSEQ multiplex PCR; TCRdb holds only in-frame clones, not every one. Of about 92,000 clones in the sample, roughly 87% were seen once. Sequenced here: unstimulated CD8+ T cells sorted from spleen or lymph node cells, sampled before intestinal transplant. The receptors derive from a human donor who received an intestinal transplant. Each CDR3 is given with its conserved first and last residue. The D gene is left open where the match is weak. The listing skips clone size in some rows; elsewhere it reads once, few, many or a size class.

TRBD2	once	TRBJ2-1	16	TRBV4-2	CASSQDGTSAYNEQFF	TGTGCCAGCAGCCAAGATGGGACTAGCGCCTACAATGAGCAGTTCTTC
.	.	TRBJ2-5	13	TRBV7-2	CASSLVWFGTQYF	TGTGCCAGCAGCTTAGTGTGGTTTGGGACCCAGTACTTC
TRBD1	few	TRBJ2-7	16	TRBV6-1	CASSEADFGTGYEQYF	TGTGCCAGCAGTGAAGCGGATTTCGGGACAGGCTACGAGCAGTACTTC
.	.	TRBJ1-3	14	TRBV9	CASSVGNRGNTIYF	TGTGCCAGCAGCGTAGGGAACAGGGGAAACACCATATATTTT
TRBD2	.	TRBJ2-3	16	TRBV7-8	CASSPGTSGSTDTQYF	TGTGCCAGCAGCCCTGGGACTAGCGGGAGCACAGATACGCAGTATTTT
.	.	TRBJ2-7	17	TRBV27	CASSLSRTGLVGYEQYF	TGTGCCAGCAGTTTATCCCGAACAGGGTTAGTAGGCTACGAGCAGTACTTC
.	.	TRBJ1-1	14	TRBV6-5	CASTDGTLNTEAFF	TGTGCCAGCACTGACGGGACACTGAACACTGAAGCTTTCTTT
TRBD2	.	TRBJ2-1	15	TRBV29-1	CSAGRGLVPYNEQFF	TGCAGCGCCGGGAGGGGACTAGTGCCCTACAATGAGCAGTTCTTC
.	.	TRBJ2-1	13	TRBV6-5	CASSYSLGNEQFF	TGTGCCAGCAGTTACTCCCTCGGCAATGAGCAGTTCTTC
.	.	TRBJ2-2	13	TRBV4-1	CASSGQGTGELFF	TGCGCCAGCAGCGGTCAGGGCACCGGGGAGCTGTTTTTT
.	.	TRBJ2-7	14	TRBV5-4	CASSAPGGTYEQYF	TGTGCCAGCAGCGCGCCCGGGGGTACCTACGAGCAGTACTTC
TRBD2	.	TRBJ2-1	17	TRBV4-1	CASSWTSGGGWGDEQFF	TGCGCCAGCAGCTGGACTAGCGGGGGGGGCTGGGGCGATGAGCAGTTCTTC
.	.	TRBJ2-2	15	TRBV7-6	CASSLQGSNTGELFF	TGTGCCAGCAGCTTACAGGGATCGAACACCGGGGAGCTGTTTTTT
.	.	TRBJ2-1	15	TRBV7-9	CASSSSLGNPNEQFF	TGTGCCAGCAGCTCCTCTCTGGGGAATCCCAATGAGCAGTTCTTC
TRBD1	.	TRBJ2-2	14	TRBV29-1	CSALKDRESGELFF	TGCAGCGCCCTAAAGGACAGGGAATCCGGGGAGCTGTTTTTT
TRBD2	.	TRBJ2-2	14	TRBV4-1	CASSPSAGGGELFF	TGCGCCAGCAGCCCTTCTGCGGGGGGCGGGGAGCTGTTTTTT
.	.	TRBJ2-3	18	TRBV4-1	CASSPSVVANPAEDTQYF	TGCGCCAGCAGCCCCTCGGTAGTGGCAAATCCTGCAGAGGATACGCAGTATTTT
TRBD2	few	TRBJ2-1	15	TRBV6-5	CASSPLRDAGGEQFF	TGTGCCAGCAGCCCCCTCCGGGACGCGGGGGGTGAGCAGTTCTTC
TRBD1	few	TRBJ2-5	14	TRBV6-5	CASSYGAGGETQYF	TGTGCCAGCAGTTACGGGGCAGGGGGAGAGACCCAGTACTTC
.	.	TRBJ2-7	13	TRBV6-6	CASSRDMSYEQYF	TGTGCCAGTTCCCGGGACATGTCCTACGAGCAGTACTTC
.	few	TRBJ2-1	15	TRBV27	CASRTVGGLYNEQFF	TGTGCCAGCAGGACGGTCGGGGGCCTTTACAATGAGCAGTTCTTC
.	.	TRBJ1-5	15	TRBV5-5	CASSFTGGVDQPQHF	TGTGCCAGCAGCTTTACCGGGGGTGTGGATCAGCCCCAGCATTTT
TRBD2	.	TRBJ2-3	15	TRBV11-3	CASSPRAGGADTQYF	TGTGCCAGCAGCCCCCGGGCGGGAGGGGCTGATACGCAGTATTTT
.	.	TRBJ2-2	12	TRBV27	CASSLGSGELFF	TGTGCCAGCAGTTTAGGGTCCGGGGAGCTGTTTTTT
.	.	TRBJ2-7	14	TRBV4-1	CASSPGVLSYEQYF	TGCGCCAGCAGCCCCGGGGTCCTCTCCTACGAGCAGTACTTC
TRBD2	.	TRBJ2-2	15	TRBV7-2	CASSRTSRNTGELFF	TGTGCCAGCAGCCGGACTAGCCGAAACACCGGGGAGCTGTTTTTT
.	.	TRBJ2-7	13	TRBV14	CASSLGLTGEQYF	TGTGCCAGCAGCCTAGGGCTAACGGGCGAGCAGTACTTC
TRBD1	.	TRBJ2-7	13	TRBV5-1	CASTPTGGYEQYF	TGCGCCAGCACACCGACAGGGGGCTACGAGCAGTACTTC